The clone carrying this TCR beta chain was picked up many times. This specimen belongs to a study of T cells in Graves' hyperthyroidism and ophthalmopathy. The hyperthyroidism was newly diagnosed and had lasted under 2 months; the patients were aged 18 to 65. The source material, RNA transcripts, was used to amplify TCR beta CDR3 regions. The study used the HTBI primer set for a first-round RT-PCR of the TCR CDR3. TCRdb ran MiXCR on the multiplex PCR reads and lists one entry per CDR3 protein. Of 500,000 to 550,000 distinct CDR3 sequences in the sample, 20% were seen once. Germline assignment: CDR1 MDHEN and CDR2 SYDVKM. The germline V and J ends were trimmed by 5 bases and 4 bases, with 15 bases remaining between them. CDR3 length: 15 residues.

The chain carries TRBV28 and TRBJ1-5; D may be TRBD1 (5 bases). Material: blood. The sequence came from a man in his late teens or twenties with Graves' hyperthyroidism. The CDR3 here is CASSPFQGGNQPQHF. The DNA for the CDR3 is TGTGCCAGCAGTCCATTTCAGGGAGGGAATCAGCCCCAGCATTTT. The whole variable domain, remainder taken from reference TRBV28 and TRBJ1-5, is DVKVTQSSRYLVKRTGEKVFLECVQDMDHENMFWYRQDPGLGLRLIYFSYDVKMKEKGDIPEGYSVSREKKERFSLILESASTNQTSMYLCASSPFQGGNQPQHFGDGTRLSIL.